The table lists the clone carrying this T cell receptor beta chain with a few counts. This sample stems from a study of response to subunit inactivated influenza vaccine. The CDR3 covers 17 residues. The J segment lost 1 base and the V segment lost 4 bases, leaving 13 bases of the junction unmatched. Germline values: CDR1 SGHDT, CDR2 YYEEEE. TCRdb fed the RT-PCR reads into MiXCR, producing one record per CDR3 protein. There are approximately 500,000 distinct CDR3 sequences in the sample; around 25% occur only once, and approximately 2.9% lies in the top ten. These data are also associated with another study on T cells expressing NK-cell markers. That source adds: The cDNA for TCR beta came from 5'RACE template switching with UMIs. Sorted T-cell subsets CD3+CD56+NKG2C+, CD3+CD56+NKG2C- and CD3+CD56-NKG2C+ were TCR beta-sequenced. Dominant NKG2C+ clonotypes were found to form about 1.0-8% of CD8+ T cells in over five donors.

This clonotype originated in a man in his fifties who received an inactivated influenza vaccine. The chain carries TRBV5-6 and TRBJ2-5; 7 bases fit TRBD1. Sequencing was performed on CD4+ T cells sorted from PBMCs, taken less than 13 days after vaccination. The CDR3 loop reads CASSRFGLRDSQETQYF. The CDR3 region has the DNA TGTGCCAGCAGCCGTTTTGGCCTCCGGGACAGCCAAGAGACCCAGTACTTC.